This T cell receptor beta chain was identified during a study of blood T cell repertoires in COVID-19. Assignments of participants to cohorts depended upon their own reported clinical history. Original processing methods: From reference gene primer amplification, estimates of nucleated cell counts were derived. Profiled with immunoSEQ multiplex PCR; TCRdb holds only in-frame clones, not every one. The D gene and trimming were derived from the DNA, and the V and J assignments and clone size from that table. This table holds more than 300,000 clones, more than 85% found once. Trimming took off 6 bases at V and 2 bases at J, with 16 bases between the two ends. This CDR3 comprises 15 residues. In germline, CDR1 is SGHRS, CDR2 YFSETQ.

Sequenced material: PBMCs or T cells enriched from blood (not recorded which). This chain joins TRBV5-1 and TRBJ2-3, with D possibly TRBD2 on 6 matching bases. This TCR derives from a woman between 40 and 50 years old who had been exposed to COVID-19. CDR3 nucleotides: TGCGCCAGCACTAACTCGGGACTGAACACAGATACGCAGTATTTT. Its protein product is CASTNSGLNTDTQYF.